This T cell receptor beta chain is from a study of T-cell reconstitution after alpha-beta-depleted transplantation in children. Study results and limitations: Reportedly, roughly two months post-transplant, alpha-beta T cells arose from several hundred expanded graft clones. A year had passed since transplant, and T-cell counts and diversity by then came mostly from newly produced T cells. Some patients' high day-60 TCRbeta diversity was attributed to recipient cells surviving conditioning.

Unique molecular identifiers were used in preparing the TCRbeta library. TCRdb independently ran MiXCR on the PCR reads; one entry per CDR3 protein. There are about 97,000 distinct CDR3 sequences in the sample; about 6% occur only once, and more than 5.5% lies in the top ten. By sample fraction, this clonotype is medium-sized (0.01 to 0.1%). Its antigen is as yet unknown. Germline assignment: CDR1 MDHEN and CDR2 SYDVKM. J lost 7 bases, V lost 5 bases, and 26 bases had no gene match. CDR3 length equals 20 residues. The V and J genes are TRBV28 and TRBJ2-3; TRBD1 matches 8 bases. Sequenced material: PBMCs, mostly from graft donor cells, taken 60 days after TCRalphabeta/CD19-depleted stem cell transplant. The clonotype comes from a female patient aged 2 to 10 who had a stem cell transplant for Fanconi anemia, so the T cells may come from the graft donor. Here the CDR3 DNA reads TGTGCCAGCAGTCCATATGTCAGGGGGCGCGTGGGAGGACGCACTTATACGCAGTATTTT. Translation gives CASSPYVRGRVGGRTYTQYF. Looking up the rest from reference TRBV28 and TRBJ2-3 gives the full variable domain: DVKVTQSSRYLVKRTGEKVFLECVQDMDHENMFWYRQDPGLGLRLIYFSYDVKMKEKGDIPEGYSVSREKKERFSLILESASTNQTSMYLCASSPYVRGRVGGRTYTQYFGPGTRLTVL.